This TCR beta chain is from a study of shared clonotypes between healthy human individuals. The study, taken as a whole, reports: Generally, naive subsets (rather than memory subsets) showed larger estimated richness.

Details on this clone: Its matching antigen is unknown.

The V gene end was trimmed by 0 bases and the J gene end by 8 bases; junction bases not matched to a gene: 5. This CDR3 comprises 15 residues. Germline V gene lookup returns CDR1 SGHAT and CDR2 FQNNGV. CD45RO-negative, CCR7-positively selected cells formed the naive CD8 fraction, excluding terminally differentiated effector memory CD45RA+ cells. The data were produced by immunoSEQ multiplex PCR, yet TCRdb's version contains in-frame clones alone and is incomplete. The repertoire has about 2 million clones, about 95% of them found once; the top ten carry 1% to 1.5%. The V and J genes are TRBV11-2 and TRBJ2-1, with 9 nucleotides matching TRBD2. The sample consisted of naive CD8+ T cells sorted from blood. The clonotype was recovered from a man aged 18 to 29 in good health. The chain's CDR3 is CASSLEIAGDDEQFF. The CDR3 region has the DNA TGTGCCAGCAGCTTAGAAATAGCGGGGGATGATGAGCAGTTCTTC.